This T cell receptor beta chain was recovered during a study of PD-1 blockade in classical Hodgkin lymphoma. The CDR3 spans 16 residues. V gave up 0 bases and J gave up 9 bases, with 19 bases separating them. CDR1 and CDR2 from the germline V gene are SGHRS and YFSETQ. Overall study findings and caveats: Patients were excluded if nivolumab began under 1 year after ASCT (the autologous transplant). The baseline diversity of complete responders showed similarity to that of newly diagnosed patients. In CD4+ cells, TCR diversity went up significantly by C4D1, but in CD8+ cells it did not.

Autologous stem cell transplantation was followed by relapse in every patient, and brentuximab vedotin exposure varied. The patients, who had relapsed/refractory classical Hodgkin lymphoma, achieved best responses of complete response, partial response or progressive disease. TCRdb's copy holds only in-frame clones and misses some; the assay was immunoSEQ multiplex PCR. The sample contains around 45,000 clones, around two thirds of which appear only once. In this sample, this clone turned up a few times. Its cognate antigen is unknown. The chain employs TRBV5-1 and TRBJ2-1, with D possibly TRBD1 on 6 matching bases. Sample: peripheral blood mononuclear cells (PBMCs), taken at baseline. This sequence was found in a human donor with classical Hodgkin lymphoma. CDR3 loop: CASSLDPTGITGEQFF. The CDR3 DNA reads as TGCGCCAGCAGCTTGGACCCAACAGGGATAACGGGTGAGCAGTTCTTC. The full variable domain, rest sourced from reference TRBV5-1 and TRBJ2-1, is KAGVTQTPRYLIKTRGQQVTLSCSPISGHRSVSWYQQTPGQGLQFLFEYFSETQRNKGNFPGRFSGRQFSNSRSEMNVSTLELGDSALYLCASSLDPTGITGEQFFGPGTRLTVL.